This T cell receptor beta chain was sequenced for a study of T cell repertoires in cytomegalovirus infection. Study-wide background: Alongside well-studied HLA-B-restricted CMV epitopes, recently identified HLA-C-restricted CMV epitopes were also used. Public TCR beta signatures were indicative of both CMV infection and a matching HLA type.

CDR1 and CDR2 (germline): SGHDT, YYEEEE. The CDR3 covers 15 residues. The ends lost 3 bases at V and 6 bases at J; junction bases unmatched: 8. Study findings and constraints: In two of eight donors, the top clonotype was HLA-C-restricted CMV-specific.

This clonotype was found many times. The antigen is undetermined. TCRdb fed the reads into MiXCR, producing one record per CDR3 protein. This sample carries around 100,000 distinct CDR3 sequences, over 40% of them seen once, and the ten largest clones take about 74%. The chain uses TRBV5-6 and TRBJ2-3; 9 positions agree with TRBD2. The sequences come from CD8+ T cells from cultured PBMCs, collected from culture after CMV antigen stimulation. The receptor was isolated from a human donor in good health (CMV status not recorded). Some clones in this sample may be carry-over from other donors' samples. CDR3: CASSSLAGNTDTQYF. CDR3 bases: TGTGCCAGCAGCTCCCTAGCGGGGAACACGGATACGCAGTATTTT.